This passage covers 26 T cell receptor beta chains from one sample sequenced in a study of CD8+CD57+ T cells in acquired aplastic anemia. Genomic DNA, the template, was used for profiling of the TCR beta VDJ and CDR3. TCRdb used MiXCR to reprocess the reads, holding one entry per CDR3 protein. Here the sample spans around 170,000 distinct CDR3 sequences, 35% to 50% being singletons. The sequenced sample was sorted CD4+, CD8+, or CD8+CD57+ T cells (not recorded which) from PBMCs. The receptors originated from a human donor in good health.

In this sample, this clonotype turned up many times. This chain connects TRBV7-9 to TRBJ2-5; 8 positions agree with TRBD1. With 8 bases clipped from V and 2 bases from J, the junction kept 10 bases outside the gene matches. The CDR3 totals 15 residues. CDR1 SEHNR and CDR2 FQNEAQ come from the germline V gene (reference sequence). CDR3 in amino acids: CASETGQVGQETQYF. CDR3 sequence (DNA): TGTGCCAGCGAAACGGGACAGGTTGGACAAGAGACCCAGTACTTC.

This clonotype occurred many times. The V gene is TRBV2, the J gene TRBJ2-7; D remains ambiguous. Germline V gives CDR1 SNHLY, CDR2 FYNNEI. The germline V and J ends were trimmed by 4 bases and 2 bases, with 3 bases remaining between them. The CDR3 totals 11 residues. The CDR3 is CASSATYEQYF. The CDR3 DNA follows: TGTGCCAGCAGTGCCACCTACGAGCAGTACTTC. The full variable domain, with the rest looked up from reference TRBV2 and TRBJ2-7, is EPEVTQTPSHQVTQMGQEVILRCVPISNHLYFYWYRQILGQKVEFLVSFYNNEISEKSEIFDDQFSVERPDGSNFTLKIRSTKLEDSAMYFCASSATYEQYFGPGTRLTVT.

The rearrangement joins TRBV29-1 to TRBJ2-1; D gene uncertain. The CDR3 has 15 residues. Trimming cost V 6 bases and J 6 bases, with 21 bases left between them. Germline V gives CDR1 SQVTM, CDR2 ANQGSEA. The CDR3 DNA reads TGCAGCGTCGAATGGCTAGTGGCAACCCTCAATGAGCAGTTCTTC. It yields the protein CSVEWLVATLNEQFF.

The chain couples TRBV7-3 to TRBJ2-1; no firm D call. Per germline, CDR1 SGHTA and CDR2 FQGTGA. V was trimmed by 5 bases and J by 8 bases, leaving 16 bases between them. There are 14 residues in the CDR3. The CDR3, as DNA: TGTGCCAGCAGCGACGCGCAAGGTTCGGATGAGCAGTTCTTC. It is translated as CASSDAQGSDEQFF.

The rearrangement uses TRBV29-1 and TRBJ1-3; D gene unclear. Trimming cost V 7 bases and J 0 bases, with 10 bases left between them. The CDR3 sequence is 13 residues long. Germline CDR1 is SQVTM and CDR2 is ANQGSEA. CDR3 protein: CSGSVTSGNTIYF. The CDR3 coding sequence is TGCAGCGGATCCGTAACCTCTGGAAACACCATATATTTT.

This clonotype was detected only a few times. The chain has TRBV11-2 and TRBJ2-1, with TRBD1 matching over 9 bases. V shed 0 bases, J shed 6 bases, and the junction held 6 bases outside the gene matches. CDR1 is SGHAT, CDR2 FQNNGV, per germline. The CDR3 is 16 amino acids. The CDR3 coding sequence is TGTGCCAGCAGCTTAGAGCCGGGACAGGGACCCAATGAGCAGTTCTTC. This translates into CASSLEPGQGPNEQFF.

This clonotype was counted at least ten times. This chain joins TRBV20-1 and TRBJ1-5, with TRBD1 as a possible D gene (5 bases). V lost 6 bases, J lost 1 base, and 13 bases lay in between. The CDR3 extends over 14 amino acids. Germline V gene lookup returns CDR1 DFQATT and CDR2 SNEGSKA (reference sequence). CDR3 coding DNA: TGCAGTGCCCATAGGGAGGGGAGCAATCAGCCCCAGCATTTT. As protein: CSAHREGSNQPQHF.

The J gene is TRBJ2-3, the V gene TRBV2; D may be TRBD1 (5 bases). The V gene lost 1 base and the J gene lost 1 base, with 9 bases spanning the gap. The CDR3 covers 15 residues. Germline V lookup: CDR1 SNHLY, CDR2 FYNNEI. As DNA, the CDR3 is TGTGCCAGCAGTGAAGGGGGCTGGGGCACAGATACGCAGTATTTT. It yields the protein CASSEGGWGTDTQYF. The entire variable domain, with the rest obtained from reference TRBV2 and TRBJ2-3, is as follows: EPEVTQTPSHQVTQMGQEVILRCVPISNHLYFYWYRQILGQKVEFLVSFYNNEISEKSEIFDDQFSVERPDGSNFTLKIRSTKLEDSAMYFCASSEGGWGTDTQYFGPGTRLTVL.

This clonotype was seen at least ten times. The DNA for the CDR3 is TGTGCCAGCAGCTTACGTACCGGGACAGGGTTTGTCGAGCAGTACTTC. This encodes CASSLRTGTGFVEQYF. The chain couples TRBV7-2 to TRBJ2-7, with 9 positions matching TRBD1. The CDR3 runs 16 residues. Trimming cost V 2 bases and J 6 bases; bases outside gene matches: 11. Germline V CDR1 and CDR2: SGHTA, FQGNSA. The full variable domain, rest sourced from reference TRBV7-2 and TRBJ2-7, is GAGVSQSPSNKVTEKGKDVELRCDPISGHTALYWYRQSLGQGLEFLIYFQGNSAPDKSGLPSDRFSAERTGGSVSTLTIQRTQQEDSAVYLCASSLRTGTGFVEQYFGPGTRLTVT.

This chain uses TRBV9 with TRBJ2-1; possibly TRBD1 for D (6 bases). The CDR3 spans 16 residues. Looked up from germline, CDR1 is SGDLS and CDR2 is YYNGEE. Trimming removed 0 bases from V and 8 bases from J, with 18 bases in between. The CDR3 DNA reads TGTGCCAGCAGCGTAGGATGGGGGCGGGTGGAGTATGAGCAGTTCTTC. This sequence encodes CASSVGWGRVEYEQFF.

This clonotype has a count of ten or more. The rearrangement links TRBV5-5 to TRBJ1-1; D gene uncertain. With 4 bases removed from V and 0 bases from J, the gap between germline ends came to 13 bases. This CDR3 comprises 15 residues. CDR1 is SGHKS and CDR2 is YYEKEE in the germline V gene (reference sequence). The CDR3 nucleotides read TGTGCCAGCAGCATATTAATGCAGGTGAACACTGAAGCTTTCTTT. Protein: CASSILMQVNTEAFF.

The CDR3 loop reads CASSTQGDQPQHF. The CDR3 bases are TGTGCCAGTAGTACCCAGGGTGATCAGCCCCAGCATTTT. The V and J genes are TRBV19 and TRBJ1-5, with TRBD1 as a possible D gene (5 bases). Germline values: CDR1 LNHDA, CDR2 SQIVND (reference sequence). V was pared by 4 bases and J by 5 bases, with 9 bases between. The CDR3 loop spans 13 amino acids.

The sample holds many counts of this clonotype. The chain uses TRBV7-9 and TRBJ2-3; D is possibly TRBD2 (5 bases). Between the trimmed V and J ends, which lost 8 bases and 3 bases, there was a span of 12 bases. The CDR3 is 13 amino acids. In germline, CDR1 is SEHNR, CDR2 FQNEAQ (reference sequence). The CDR3 protein is CASVARRTDTQYF. CDR3 DNA sequence: TGTGCCAGCGTGGCCCGGAGGACAGATACGCAGTATTTT.

This clonotype was seen repeatedly, ten times or more. V usage is TRBV6-5 and J usage is TRBJ1-5, with D maybe TRBD1 (5 bases). Germline V gene sequence: CDR1 MNHEY, CDR2 SVGAGI. The CDR3 has 13 residues. V lost 4 bases to trimming and J lost 7 bases, with 11 bases between them. CDR3 bases: TGTGCCAGCAGTTGGCAGGGCGGACAGCCCCAGCATTTT. It encodes CASSWQGGQPQHF.

This clonotype was detected only a few times. This chain uses TRBV28 with TRBJ2-7; D gene ambiguous. Germline V gene lookup returns CDR1 MDHEN and CDR2 SYDVKM. V was shortened by 4 bases and J by 6 bases, with 22 bases between the two germline ends. This CDR3 region has 16 residues. Here the CDR3 reads CASSSTAYQVSAEQYF. The CDR3 DNA reads TGTGCCAGCAGTTCTACTGCATACCAGGTATCTGCCGAGCAGTACTTC.

On this clonotype: Lacking the conserved final phenylalanine or tryptophan, this CDR3 likely reflects a read error. The rearrangement joins TRBV3-1 to TRBJ1-6; unclear D gene. The CDR3 extends over 12 amino acids. Germline CDR1 and CDR2: LGHDT and YNNKEL (reference sequence). V was shortened by 6 bases and J by 13 bases, with 13 bases between the two germline ends. The DNA for the CDR3 is TGTGCCAGCAGAGAAGTAGGGTCGCCCCTCCACCTT. Translating gives CASREVGSPLHL.

The rearrangement uses TRBV10-3 and TRBJ1-2; 9 positions agree with TRBD1. CDR1 and CDR2 from the germline V gene are ENHRY and SYGVKD. The CDR3 covers 14 residues. The V and J ends lost 6 bases and 8 bases, in that order; junction bases with no gene match: 10. This CDR3 reads CAIRRTGAVEGYTF. CDR3 nucleotides: TGTGCCATCAGGCGGACAGGGGCAGTTGAGGGCTACACCTTC.

This clonotype was detected many times. The chain carries TRBV30 and TRBJ2-7; tentative D call: TRBD1 (5 bases). The germline gives CDR1 GTSNPN, CDR2 SVGIG (reference sequence). V lost 3 bases and J lost 6, with 12 bases in between. This CDR3 region has 12 residues. CDR3 in DNA: TGTGCCTGGAGCCGGCAGGGCGGCGAGCAGTACTTC. Protein: CAWSRQGGEQYF.

The V and J genes are TRBV7-8 and TRBJ2-5; D possibly corresponds to TRBD2 (5 bases). V was clipped by 3 bases and J by 2 bases, with 10 bases between them. Germline loops: CDR1 SGHVS, CDR2 FQNEAQ. CDR3 size: 14 residues. In nucleotides, the CDR3 is TGTGCCAGCAGCTTCCCGGGGAGACAAGAGACCCAGTACTTC. This translates into CASSFPGRQETQYF.

The chain has TRBV6-1 and TRBJ2-5; TRBD2 matches 10 bases. The CDR3 length is 15 residues. After removal of 6 bases from V and 4 bases from J, the junction contained 8 bases not matched to a gene. The germline gives CDR1 MNHNS, CDR2 SASEGT. The CDR3 reads CASRQAGGRGETQYF. CDR3 in DNA: TGTGCCAGCAGACAAGCGGGGGGGCGTGGAGAGACCCAGTACTTC.

This clonotype has only a few counts. CDR3 protein: CASSQDRGEQYF. The CDR3 DNA reads as TGTGCCAGCAGCCAGGATCGGGGCGAGCAGTACTTC. The chain recombines TRBV14 with TRBJ2-7, with a tentative D call TRBD2 (5 bases). Deletions cut 3 bases from V and 6 bases from J, with 9 bases between. This CDR3 has 12 amino acids. Germline CDR1 reads SGHDN; CDR2 reads FVKESK. Using reference TRBV14 and TRBJ2-7 for the parts outside the CDR3, the full variable domain is EAGVTQFPSHSVIEKGQTVTLRCDPISGHDNLYWYRRVMGKEIKFLLHFVKESKQDESGMPNNRFLAERTGGTYSTLKVQPAELEDSGVYFCASSQDRGEQYFGPGTRLTVT.

This clonotype was picked up a small number of times. The chain is built from TRBV2 and TRBJ1-5, with 9 bases that match TRBD1. Germline loops: CDR1 SNHLY, CDR2 FYNNEI. The V gene end was trimmed by 8 bases and the J gene end by 5 bases; junction bases not matched to a gene: 4. This CDR3 is built from 13 residues. As DNA, the CDR3 is TGTGCCAGCCGGGACAGGGCTTATCAGCCCCAGCATTTT. Translating gives CASRDRAYQPQHF.

In regard to this clonotype: A read error is possible here, since a much larger clone lies one base away. CDR3 region: CASSGGGGPSHNEQFF. The CDR3, as DNA: TGTGCCAGCAGTGGGGGGGGAGGACCCTCCCACAATGAGCAGTTCTTC. The genes are TRBV12-3 or TRBV12-4 and TRBJ2-1; 7 bases match TRBD2. The CDR3 has 16 residues.

This clonotype appeared many times. The CDR3 DNA reads TGTGCCAGCAGCCCAGGGGGTGCCAGAACCTACGAGCAGTACTTC. Protein sequence: CASSPGGARTYEQYF. The V call is TRBV7-9, the J call TRBJ2-7; 7 bases line up with TRBD1. Looked up from germline, CDR1 is SEHNR and CDR2 is FQNEAQ (reference sequence). The CDR3 has 15 amino acids. The ends lost 5 bases at V and 2 bases at J; junction bases unmatched: 9. Complete variable domain (other parts from reference TRBV7-9 and TRBJ2-7): DTGVSQNPRHKITKRGQNVTFRCDPISEHNRLYWYRQTLGQGPEFLTYFQNEAQLEKSRLLSDRFSAERPKGSFSTLEIQRTEQGDSAMYLCASSPGGARTYEQYFGPGTRLTVT.

J is TRBJ2-4 and V is TRBV4-3; D not certain. Germline V lookup: CDR1 LGHNA, CDR2 YSLEER. There are 13 residues in the CDR3. V lost 4 bases, J lost 4 bases, and 8 bases lay in between. CDR3 residues: CASSRSTKNIQYF. The CDR3 DNA reads as TGCGCCAGCAGCCGTTCCACTAAAAACATTCAGTACTTC.

This clonotype showed up many times. The chain has TRBV25-1 and TRBJ2-2; D is unresolved. The V gene's germline CDR1 is MGHDK and CDR2 SYGVNS. The CDR3 spans 16 residues. Trimming took 3 bases from V and 5 from J, leaving 16 bases between them. This chain's CDR3 is CASSDAPAGRTGELFF. CDR3 bases: TGTGCCAGCAGTGACGCCCCTGCTGGTCGGACCGGGGAGCTGTTTTTT.